The subject of this entry is one TCR beta chain. This sample was included in a study of T cell clonotyping in hematopoietic cell transplantation. CDR1 SQVTM and CDR2 ANQGSEA come from the germline V gene. Deletions cut 1 base from V and 4 bases from J, with 11 bases between. The CDR3 consists of 14 residues. Time point noted: recipient sample about 28 days before transplant, after cytoreduction. Measured with immunoSEQ multiplex PCR; TCRdb has only the in-frame clones, and not every one. There are tens of thousands of clones in the sample; about 95% occur only once, and approximately 1.8% lies in the top ten.

This TCR was recovered from a woman between 50 and 59 years old with acute myeloid leukemia. Some clones in this sample may be carry-over from other donors' samples. The J gene is TRBJ2-1, the V gene TRBV29-1; D gene uncertain. The sample consisted of peripheral blood mononuclear cells, taken before stem cell transplant. CDR3 protein: CSVEVGLPYNEQFF. The CDR3 DNA is TGCAGCGTTGAAGTCGGGCTTCCGTACAATGAGCAGTTCTTC.